This entry concerns a single TCR beta chain. The data stem from a study of cytomegalovirus exposure and HLA in healthy donors. CDR1 and CDR2 from the germline V gene are ENHRY and SYGVKD. The J segment lost 2 bases and the V segment lost 3 bases, leaving 3 bases of the junction unmatched. The CDR3 contains 14 residues. Sequenced by immunoSEQ multiplex PCR; TCRdb stores in-frame clones only, minus some. This sample has 200,000 to 250,000 clones; 85% to 90% occur once, and the top ten carry 2.9%. This chain links TRBV10-3 with TRBJ2-7; 8 bases fit TRBD1. Sequenced input: PBMCs. The source of this sequence is a woman aged 18-30 years in good health and CMV-seronegative. CDR3 in DNA: TGTGCCATCAGTGAAAAACAGGGGGCCTACGAGCAGTACTTC. Translation: CAISEKQGAYEQYF.